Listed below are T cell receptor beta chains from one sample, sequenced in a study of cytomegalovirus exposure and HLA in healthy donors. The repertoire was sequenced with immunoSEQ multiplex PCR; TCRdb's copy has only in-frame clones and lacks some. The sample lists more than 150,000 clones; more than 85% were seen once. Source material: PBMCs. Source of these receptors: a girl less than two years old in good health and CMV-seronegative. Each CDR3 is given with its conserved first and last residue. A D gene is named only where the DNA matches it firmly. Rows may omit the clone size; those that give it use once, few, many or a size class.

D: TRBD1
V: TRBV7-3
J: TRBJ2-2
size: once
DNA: TGTGCCAGCAGCTCTAATTCGGGACAGGGGCACGGGGAGCTGTTTTTT
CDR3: CASSSNSGQGHGELFF

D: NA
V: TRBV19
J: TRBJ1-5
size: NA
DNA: TGTGCCAGTAGTCAGGTGTCTAATAGCAATCAGCCCCAGCATTTT
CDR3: CASSQVSNSNQPQHF

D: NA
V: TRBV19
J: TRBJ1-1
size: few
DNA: TGTGCCAGTAGTAACGGCGAGGGAGCTTTCTTT
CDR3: CASSNGEGAFF

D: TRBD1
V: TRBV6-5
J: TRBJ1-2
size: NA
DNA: TGTGCCAGCAGCCGGGACAGGTTCTATGGCTACACCTTC
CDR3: CASSRDRFYGYTF

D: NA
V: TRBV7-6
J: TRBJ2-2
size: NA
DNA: TGTGCCAGCAGCTTAGAGCGGCCTGCGAACACCGGGGAGCTGTTTTTT
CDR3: CASSLERPANTGELFF

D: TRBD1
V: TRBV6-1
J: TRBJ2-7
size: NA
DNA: TGTGCCAGCAGCCACCGGGACAGGGGCTCCTACGAGCAGTACTTC
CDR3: CASSHRDRGSYEQYF

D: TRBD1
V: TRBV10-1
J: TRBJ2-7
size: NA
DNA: TGCGCCAGCAGCTTAGACAGGGCCGACGAGCAGTACTTC
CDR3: CASSLDRADEQYF

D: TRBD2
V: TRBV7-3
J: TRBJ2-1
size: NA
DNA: TGTGCCAGCAGTAGCGGGGGGGCCTACAATGAGCAGTTCTTC
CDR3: CASSSGGAYNEQFF

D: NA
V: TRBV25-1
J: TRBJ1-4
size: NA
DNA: TGTGCCAGCAGTGAGGGCGCTAATGAAAAACTGTTTTTT
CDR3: CASSEGANEKLFF

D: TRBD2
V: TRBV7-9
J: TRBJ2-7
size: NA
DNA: TGTGCCAGCAGCGGGACTAGCGGGAGATACGAGCAGTACTTC
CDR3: CASSGTSGRYEQYF

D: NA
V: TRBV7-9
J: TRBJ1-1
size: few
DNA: TGTTCCAGCAGCTTGCAGGGAGGCACTGAAGCTTTCTTT
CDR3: CSSSLQGGTEAFF

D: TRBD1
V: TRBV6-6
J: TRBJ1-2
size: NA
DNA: TGTGCCAGCAGTTCCGATCGGACAGGGGCCGGCTACACCTTC
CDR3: CASSSDRTGAGYTF